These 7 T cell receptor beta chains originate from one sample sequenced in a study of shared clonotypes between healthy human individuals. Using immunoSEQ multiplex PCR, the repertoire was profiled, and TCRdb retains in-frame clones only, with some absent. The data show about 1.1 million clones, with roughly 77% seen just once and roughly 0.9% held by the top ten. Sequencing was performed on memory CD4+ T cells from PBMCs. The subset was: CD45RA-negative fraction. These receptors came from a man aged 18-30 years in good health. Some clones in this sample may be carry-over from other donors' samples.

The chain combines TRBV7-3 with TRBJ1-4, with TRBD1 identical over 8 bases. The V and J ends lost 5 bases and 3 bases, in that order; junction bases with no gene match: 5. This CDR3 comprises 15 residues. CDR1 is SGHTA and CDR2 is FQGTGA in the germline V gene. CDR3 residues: CASSASGGSNEKLFF. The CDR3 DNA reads TGTGCCAGCAGCGCCTCAGGGGGCTCTAATGAAAAACTGTTTTTT.

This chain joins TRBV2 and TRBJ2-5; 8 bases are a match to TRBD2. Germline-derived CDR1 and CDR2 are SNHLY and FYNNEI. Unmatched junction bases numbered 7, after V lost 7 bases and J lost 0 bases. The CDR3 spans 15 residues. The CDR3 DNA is TGTGCCAGCAACTTGGCTAGCGGGTACCAAGAGACCCAGTACTTC. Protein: CASNLASGYQETQYF.

The CDR3 loop is CASSVAPGTGYTF. The CDR3 DNA sequence: TGTGCCAGCAGCGTAGCTCCCGGTACCGGCTACACCTTC. V usage is TRBV9 and J usage is TRBJ1-2; D unresolved. V lost 0 bases and J 8 bases, leaving 11 bases between the germline ends. This CDR3 has 13 residues. CDR1 SGDLS and CDR2 YYNGEE come from the germline V gene.

CDR3 loop: CASRWTSGSDTQYF. CDR3 DNA: TGTGCCAGCAGATGGACTAGCGGGAGTGATACGCAGTATTTT. The rearrangement uses TRBV2 and TRBJ2-3; 13 positions agree with TRBD2. With 6 bases clipped from V and 6 bases from J, the junction kept 3 bases outside the gene matches. The CDR3 contains 14 residues. Germline lookup yields CDR1 SNHLY and CDR2 FYNNEI.

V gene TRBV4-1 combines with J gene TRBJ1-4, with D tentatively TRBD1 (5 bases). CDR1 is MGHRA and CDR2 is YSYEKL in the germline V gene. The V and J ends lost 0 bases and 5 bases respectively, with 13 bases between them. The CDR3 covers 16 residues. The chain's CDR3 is CASSQEGAGVNEKLFF. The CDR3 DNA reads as TGCGCCAGCAGCCAAGAAGGGGCAGGCGTAAATGAAAAACTGTTTTTT.

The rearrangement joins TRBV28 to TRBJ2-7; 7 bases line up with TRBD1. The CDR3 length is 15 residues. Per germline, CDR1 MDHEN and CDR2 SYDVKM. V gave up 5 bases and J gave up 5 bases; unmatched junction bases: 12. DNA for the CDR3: TGTGCCAGCAGTACAACAGGGGCCCCTGGCCACGAGCAGTACTTC. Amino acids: CASSTTGAPGHEQYF. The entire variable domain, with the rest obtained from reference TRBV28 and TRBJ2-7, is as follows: DVKVTQSSRYLVKRTGEKVFLECVQDMDHENMFWYRQDPGLGLRLIYFSYDVKMKEKGDIPEGYSVSREKKERFSLILESASTNQTSMYLCASSTTGAPGHEQYFGPGTRLTVT.

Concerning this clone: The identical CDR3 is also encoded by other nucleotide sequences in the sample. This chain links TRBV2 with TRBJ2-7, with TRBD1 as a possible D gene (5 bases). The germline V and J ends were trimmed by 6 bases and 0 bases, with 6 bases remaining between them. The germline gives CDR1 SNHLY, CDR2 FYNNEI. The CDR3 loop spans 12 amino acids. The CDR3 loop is CASRRGSYEQYF. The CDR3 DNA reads TGTGCCAGCAGAAGGGGCTCCTACGAGCAGTACTTC.